This TCR beta chain was captured in a study of graft-versus-host responses after intestinal transplantation. Overall study: For two to three years after anti-thymocyte globulin induction, all recipients took tacrolimus and steroids. Regarding the study as a whole: Researchers found peak circulating GvH clone levels linked to early post-transplant HvG declines. GvH clones surfaced in recipient marrow, some emerging earlier in ileum or blood.

On this clone: Its antigen is as yet unknown.

This CDR3 has 14 residues. J lost 1 base, V lost 4 bases, and 4 bases had no gene match. Germline V gives CDR1 SGHKS, CDR2 YYEKEE (reference sequence). Profiling relied on immunoSEQ multiplex PCR, and the TCRdb table lists in-frame clones only, not all of them. The table records 90,000 to 100,000 clones, around 86% of them present only once. The material was PBMCs, obtained 255 days after intestinal transplant. V gene TRBV5-5 combines with J gene TRBJ2-5, with 7 nucleotides matching TRBD2. The TCR comes from a human patient who received an intestinal transplant, so some T cells may come from the graft donor. CDR3 sequence reads: CASSHPGGQETQYF. The DNA for the CDR3 is TGTGCCAGCAGCCATCCGGGGGGCCAAGAGACCCAGTACTTC.